This T cell receptor beta chain appears in the sequencing data of a study of blood T cell repertoires in COVID-19. Study summary: Samples came from the United States, Italy and Spain, spanning acute and convalescent COVID-19. PBMCs, B-cell-depleted T cells, or T cells were the source of the cDNA or gDNA that made up the material.

This CDR3 contains 14 residues. Germline assignment: CDR1 SGHAT and CDR2 FQNNGV. V was trimmed by 0 bases and J by 4 bases, leaving 10 bases between them. In the source study's methods: Reference gene primer amplification gave estimated nucleated cell counts. Libraries were prepared by immunoSEQ multiplex PCR; TCRdb keeps only in-frame clonotypes and omits some of them. V and J calls and clone size are those listed in that table; D and trimming were worked out from the DNA. The repertoire holds about 76,000 clones, roughly 84% seen once, with approximately 11% in the top ten. This TCR was sampled from a man between 60 and 75 years old with COVID-19, enrolled during active disease. Source material: peripheral blood. This chain connects TRBV11-2 to TRBJ2-7; no clear D. The CDR3 DNA is TGTGCCAGCAGCTTAGAGTTGGTTAGATACGAGCAGTACTTC. Protein: CASSLELVRYEQYF.